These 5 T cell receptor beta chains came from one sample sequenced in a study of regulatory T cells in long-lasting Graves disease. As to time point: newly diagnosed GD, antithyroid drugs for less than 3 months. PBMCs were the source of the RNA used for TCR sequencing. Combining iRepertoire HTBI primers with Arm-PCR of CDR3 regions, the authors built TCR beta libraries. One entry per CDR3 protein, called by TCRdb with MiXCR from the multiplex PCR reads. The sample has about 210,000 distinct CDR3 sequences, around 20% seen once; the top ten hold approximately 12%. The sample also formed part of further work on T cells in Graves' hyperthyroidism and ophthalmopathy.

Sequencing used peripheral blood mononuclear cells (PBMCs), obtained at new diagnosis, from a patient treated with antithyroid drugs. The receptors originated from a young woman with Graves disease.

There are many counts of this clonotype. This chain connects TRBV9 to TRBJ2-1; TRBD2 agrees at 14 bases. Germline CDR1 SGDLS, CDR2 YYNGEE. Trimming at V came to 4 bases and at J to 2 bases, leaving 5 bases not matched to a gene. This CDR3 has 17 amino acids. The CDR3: CASSSPTSGRAYNEQFF. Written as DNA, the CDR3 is TGTGCCAGCAGCTCCCCGACTAGCGGGAGGGCCTACAATGAGCAGTTCTTC.

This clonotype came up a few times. CDR3 nucleotides: TGTGCCAGCAGCAGGGGGGTGTCCTATAATTCACCCCTCCACTTT. Encoded protein: CASSRGVSYNSPLHF. This chain links TRBV5-5 with TRBJ1-6; D may be TRBD1 (6 bases). The CDR3 sequence is 15 residues long. V dropped 4 bases and J dropped 1 base, with 9 bases sitting between them. From germline, CDR1 is SGHKS and CDR2 YYEKEE (reference sequence).

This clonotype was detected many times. This CDR3 reads CSARDISYGYTF. The CDR3 DNA is TGCAGTGCGAGGGACATTAGCTATGGCTACACCTTC. The chain uses TRBV20-1 and TRBJ1-2; D is possibly TRBD1 (6 bases). There are 12 residues in the CDR3. The V gene's germline CDR1 is DFQATT and CDR2 SNEGSKA (reference sequence). Trimming shortened V by 6 bases and J by 4 bases, and 12 bases separated the two germline ends.

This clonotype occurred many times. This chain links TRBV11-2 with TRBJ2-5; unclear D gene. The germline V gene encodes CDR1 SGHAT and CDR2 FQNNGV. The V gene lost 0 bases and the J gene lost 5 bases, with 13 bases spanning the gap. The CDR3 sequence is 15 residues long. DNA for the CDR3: TGTGCCAGCAGCTTAGATGGGTGGCCTACCGAGACCCAGTACTTC. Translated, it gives CASSLDGWPTETQYF.

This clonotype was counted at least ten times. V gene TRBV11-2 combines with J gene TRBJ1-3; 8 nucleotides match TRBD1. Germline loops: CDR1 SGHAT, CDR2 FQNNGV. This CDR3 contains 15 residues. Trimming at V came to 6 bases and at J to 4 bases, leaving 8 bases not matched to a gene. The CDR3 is CASSSGQGYGNTIYF. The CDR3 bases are TGTGCCAGCAGTTCCGGACAGGGCTACGGAAACACCATATATTTT.